What follows are 6 T cell receptor beta chains derived from one specimen sequenced in a study of T cell responses to AZD1222 COVID-19 vaccine. Clones were read by immunoSEQ multiplex PCR, and TCRdb kept only the in-frame ones, dropping some. The sample includes 120,000 to 150,000 clones, 89% of them seen just once. The starting material was peripheral blood, obtained 28 days after the second AZD1222 dose. These receptor sequences come from an adult who received the AZD1222 COVID-19 vaccine.

The chain links TRBV2 to TRBJ1-5; maybe TRBD1 (6 bases). The length of the CDR3 is 15 residues. Germline V CDR1 and CDR2: SNHLY, FYNNEI. V gave up 6 bases and J gave up 0 bases, with 12 bases separating them. CDR3 in amino acids: CASRKQGISNQPQHF. In DNA, the CDR3 is TGTGCCAGCAGGAAACAGGGAATTAGCAATCAGCCCCAGCATTTT.

A note on this clone: The sample holds other DNA sequences that translate to the same CDR3. The V and J genes are TRBV27 and TRBJ2-1, with a tentative D call TRBD2 (5 bases). Trimming left V 7 bases short and J 8 bases short, with 21 bases between. CDR1 is MNHEY and CDR2 is SMNVEV in the germline V gene (reference sequence). The CDR3 consists of 15 residues. CDR3 region: CASTQAGRGWDEQFF. The CDR3 region has the DNA TGTGCCAGCACCCAGGCCGGTCGAGGGTGGGATGAGCAGTTCTTC.

The chain couples TRBV10-3 to TRBJ2-1, with 10 bases aligning to TRBD2. The germline CDR1 and CDR2 sequences are ENHRY and SYGVKD. With V trimmed by 6 bases and J by 10 bases, 12 bases remained unmatched. CDR3 size: 15 residues. The CDR3 bases are TGTGCCATCAGGCCGGCTAGCGGGAGCCCGGGGGAGCAGTTCTTC. Its translation is CAIRPASGSPGEQFF.

This rearrangement joins TRBV2 to TRBJ1-1; 10 bases are a match to TRBD1. The germline gives CDR1 SNHLY, CDR2 FYNNEI. V was clipped by 6 bases and J by 5 bases; unmatched bases: 9. The CDR3 is 15 amino acids. CDR3 amino acids: CASRGPGQGTTEAFF. The CDR3 bases are TGTGCCAGCAGGGGGCCGGGACAGGGGACAACTGAAGCTTTCTTT.

The genes are TRBV4-2 and TRBJ1-3; D is possibly TRBD1 (5 bases). Germline values: CDR1 LGHNA, CDR2 YNFKEQ. Deletions cut 0 bases from V and 14 bases from J, with 20 bases between. CDR3 length equals 15 residues. The CDR3 region is CASSQDLIQLGRVYF. The CDR3 DNA is TGTGCCAGCAGCCAAGATCTGATACAGCTGGGACGGGTATATTTT.

Here the CDR3 reads CASSQGTSGNQNEQFF. The CDR3 nucleotides read TGCGCCAGCAGCCAAGGGACTAGCGGGAACCAAAATGAGCAGTTCTTC. This chain connects TRBV4-3 to TRBJ2-1; TRBD2 matches at 12 bases. CDR1 and CDR2 (germline): LGHNA, YSLEER. The V and J ends lost 1 base and 7 bases, in that order; junction bases with no gene match: 5. This CDR3 region has 16 residues.